This TCR beta chain was retrieved from a study of T-cell reconstitution after alpha-beta-depleted transplantation in children. CDR1 is SGHTA, CDR2 FQGNSA, per germline. The CDR3 consists of 14 residues. Trimming shortened V by 3 bases and J by 7 bases, and 10 bases separated the two germline ends. This clonotype was picked up a small number of times. Researchers prepared the TCRbeta library using unique molecular identifiers, the study reports. TCRdb used MiXCR to reprocess the PCR reads, holding one entry per CDR3 protein. The data contain over 550,000 distinct CDR3 sequences, 10% of them singletons.

The chain recombines TRBV7-2 with TRBJ1-6, with a weak D call TRBD1 (5 bases). The sequenced sample was PBMCs from the stem cell graft donor, obtained from the stem cell graft. The TCR sequence derives from a human donor who donated a stem cell graft to a child with acute myeloid leukemia. The CDR3 reads CASSFGGYNSPLHF. CDR3 coding DNA: TGTGCCAGCAGCTTCGGGGGGTACAATTCACCCCTCCACTTT.